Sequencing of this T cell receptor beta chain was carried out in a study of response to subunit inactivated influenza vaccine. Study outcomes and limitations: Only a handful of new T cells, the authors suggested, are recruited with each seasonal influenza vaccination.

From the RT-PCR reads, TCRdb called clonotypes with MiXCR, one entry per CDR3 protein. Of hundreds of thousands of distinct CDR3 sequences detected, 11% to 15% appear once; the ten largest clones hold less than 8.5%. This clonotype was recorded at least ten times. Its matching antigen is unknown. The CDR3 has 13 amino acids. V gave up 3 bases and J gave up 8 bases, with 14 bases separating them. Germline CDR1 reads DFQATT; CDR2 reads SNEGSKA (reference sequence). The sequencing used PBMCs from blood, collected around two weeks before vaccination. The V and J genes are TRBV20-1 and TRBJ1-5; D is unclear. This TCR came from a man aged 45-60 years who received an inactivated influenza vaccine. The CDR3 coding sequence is TGCAGTGCTAGCCGGGTTGGGGTGGAGCCCCAGCATTTT. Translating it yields CSASRVGVEPQHF.